The clone carrying this T cell receptor beta chain was seen at least ten times. TCRdb analysed the 5' RACE reads with MiXCR anew, one entry per CDR3 protein. The repertoire has 690,000 or so distinct CDR3 sequences, 8.6% of them found once; the top ten carry 0.98%. V was clipped by 1 base and J by 6 bases, with 6 bases between them. The germline V gene has CDR1 SGHVS and CDR2 FQNEAQ. The CDR3 totals 13 residues. These data come from a study of identical twins. A further study also used this sample, focusing on yellow fever vaccine responses in identical twins.

The receptor's source is a woman under 30 in good health. The specimen sequenced was PBMCs. This chain links TRBV7-8 with TRBJ2-2; D not resolved. CDR3 in amino acids: CASSLVDSGELFF. DNA of the CDR3: TGTGCCAGCAGCTTAGTGGATTCCGGGGAGCTGTTTTTT.